Below are 27 T cell receptor beta chains sequenced from a single sample in a study of T-cell reconstitution after alpha-beta-depleted transplantation in children. Using unique molecular identifiers, the investigators prepared the TCRbeta library. TCRdb reanalysed the PCR reads using MiXCR and keeps one entry per CDR3 protein. Among roughly 220,000 distinct CDR3 sequences, roughly a tenth were seen once, and the ten largest hold 5% to 5.5%. Sequenced here: PBMCs from the stem cell graft donor, sampled from the stem cell graft. All receptors come from a human donor who donated a stem cell graft to a child with SCID.

This clonotype was detected many times. The chain has TRBV6-1 and TRBJ1-5; 11 nucleotides match TRBD1. The germline V gene encodes CDR1 MNHNS and CDR2 SASEGT. The CDR3 runs 17 residues. V was clipped by 6 bases and J by 5 bases; unmatched bases: 12. Here the CDR3 reads CASSPGQGASGDQPQHF. As DNA, the CDR3 is TGTGCCAGCAGCCCTGGACAGGGGGCCTCGGGGGATCAGCCCCAGCATTTT.

V gene TRBV20-1 combines with J gene TRBJ2-7; the D is unclear. V dropped 3 bases and J dropped 3 bases, with 18 bases sitting between them. The CDR3 is 15 residues long. Germline V gene lookup returns CDR1 DFQATT and CDR2 SNEGSKA (reference sequence). The CDR3 here is CSASLRQDNFYEQYF. CDR3 in DNA: TGCAGTGCTAGTTTACGACAAGACAATTTCTACGAGCAGTACTTC.

Many counts were recorded for this clonotype. This chain uses TRBV2 with TRBJ2-1; D is ambiguous. The CDR3 consists of 14 residues. With 2 bases removed from V and 7 bases from J, the gap between germline ends came to 12 bases. Germline V lookup: CDR1 SNHLY, CDR2 FYNNEI. CDR3 sequence reads: CASSEYQTRNEQFF. DNA of the CDR3: TGTGCCAGCAGTGAATATCAAACCAGGAATGAGCAGTTCTTC.

This clonotype was detected many times. The V and J genes are TRBV5-1 and TRBJ2-2; D remains ambiguous. Trimming stripped 7 bases from V and 0 bases from J, with 10 bases between. The CDR3 covers 14 residues. CDR1 is SGHRS, CDR2 YFSETQ, per germline. The CDR3 DNA sequence: TGCGCCAGCCGGAGACTTACGAACACCGGGGAGCTGTTTTTT. Residues: CASRRLTNTGELFF.

This clonotype has ten or more counts. A read error may produce the germline difference seen at one junction end. The chain is built from TRBV7-2 and TRBJ2-5; 7 nucleotides match TRBD2. The CDR3 extends over 14 amino acids. Germline CDR1 reads SGHTA; CDR2 reads FQGNSA. The CDR3 DNA sequence: TGTGCCAGCAGCCTAGCGGAAGCGTTTCAGACCCAGTACTTC. It codes for CASSLAEAFQTQYF.

In this sample, this clonotype turned up many times. The chain combines TRBV20-1 with TRBJ2-1, with TRBD2 matching 9 bases. J gave up 7 bases and V 3 bases, and 10 bases lay outside the gene matches. The germline CDR1 and CDR2 sequences are DFQATT and SNEGSKA (reference sequence). The CDR3 runs to 15 residues. The CDR3 nucleotides read TGCAGTGCTAGCAAGATAGCGGGGGCCGGTAATGAGCAGTTCTTC. Translated, it gives CSASKIAGAGNEQFF.

Ten or more counts support this clonotype. The chain has TRBV7-9 and TRBJ2-7, with TRBD1 matching over 7 bases. The CDR3 contains 14 residues. Germline CDR1 is SEHNR and CDR2 is FQNEAQ (reference sequence). The V segment lost 5 bases and the J segment 7 bases; nucleotides outside the gene matches: 11. This CDR3 reads CASSLDGTVGEQYF. CDR3 sequence (DNA): TGTGCCAGCAGCCTTGACGGGACAGTGGGTGAGCAGTACTTC.

The genes are TRBV7-2 and TRBJ1-1; D not certain. The CDR3 is 12 amino acids. V lost 2 bases and J lost 3, with 4 bases in between. The germline V gene has CDR1 SGHTA and CDR2 FQGNSA. The CDR3 DNA reads as TGTGCCAGCAGCTTACCCTACACTGAAGCTTTCTTT. This translates into CASSLPYTEAFF.

This clonotype was recorded many times. The rearrangement joins TRBV20-1 to TRBJ2-3; D perhaps matches TRBD2 (5 bases). The ends were cut back, 3 bases at V and 4 bases at J, with 20 bases in the middle. The length of the CDR3 is 16 residues. From germline, CDR1 is DFQATT and CDR2 SNEGSKA (reference sequence). The CDR3 DNA sequence: TGCAGTGCTAGGGTTAGTGGGAGCTTCGTCTCAGATACGCAGTATTTT. Encoded protein: CSARVSGSFVSDTQYF.

The table lists this clonotype with many counts. The chain recombines TRBV12-3 or TRBV12-4 with TRBJ2-3, with D unresolved. V lost 9 bases, J lost 3 bases, and 13 bases lay in between. CDR3 length: 13 residues. The CDR3 DNA reads TGTGCCAGTAGATGGGAAGGGACAGATACGCAGTATTTT. Translation gives CASRWEGTDTQYF.

This clonotype was counted ten times or more. The chain couples TRBV6-1 to TRBJ1-5; D is undetermined. CDR1 and CDR2 (germline): MNHNS, SASEGT. CDR3 size: 14 residues. Trimming cost V 4 bases and J 4 bases, with 11 bases left between them. Written as DNA, the CDR3 is TGTGCCAGCAGTGGAGGGTTTTCGAATCAGCCCCAGCATTTT. This codes for CASSGGFSNQPQHF.

Many counts were recorded for this clonotype. The chain employs TRBV5-1 and TRBJ1-2, with D perhaps matching TRBD1 (6 bases). Trimming left V 7 bases short and J 6 bases short, with 22 bases between. Germline assignment: CDR1 SGHRS and CDR2 YFSETQ. The CDR3 has 15 residues. CDR3 coding DNA: TGCGCCAGCCGCCCGGCTCGTGCAGGGGTGCATGGCTACACCTTC. Amino acids: CASRPARAGVHGYTF.

This clonotype was counted many times. The CDR3 DNA reads TGCAGTGCTCCTAAACCTGGTAGCGGGGTAACAGATACGCAGTATTTT. This encodes CSAPKPGSGVTDTQYF. J is TRBJ2-3 and V is TRBV20-1; 8 bases are shared with TRBD2. Germline CDR1 DFQATT, CDR2 SNEGSKA (reference sequence). V trimming: 5 bases; J trimming: 3 bases; junction bases outside the gene matches: 13. CDR3 length equals 16 residues.

The sample holds many counts of this clonotype. The V call is TRBV27, the J call TRBJ1-5; D not certain. Deletions cut 5 bases from V and 7 bases from J, with 18 bases between. Germline V gives CDR1 MNHEY, CDR2 SMNVEV (reference sequence). There are 15 residues in the CDR3. CDR3 DNA sequence: TGTGCCAGCAGTCCCCACGGACGGGTGGTCCAGCCCCAGCATTTT. This encodes CASSPHGRVVQPQHF.

The chain joins TRBV18 to TRBJ2-7, with D possibly being TRBD1 (6 bases). CDR3 length: 15 residues. Germline CDR1 KGHSH, CDR2 LQKENI. Trimming shortened V by 1 base and J by 0 bases, and 10 bases separated the two germline ends. CDR3 nucleotides: TGTGCCAGCTCACCACTGATACAGGGCTCCTACGAGCAGTACTTC. Translating gives CASSPLIQGSYEQYF.

This clonotype has ten or more counts. The chain links TRBV20-1 to TRBJ1-2, with 9 bases matching TRBD1. V lost 6 bases, J lost 4 bases, and 3 bases stayed unmatched. The V gene's germline CDR1 is DFQATT and CDR2 SNEGSKA (reference sequence). The length of the CDR3 is 12 residues. CDR3 bases: TGCAGTGCGAGACAGGGGGGCTATGGCTACACCTTC. Protein sequence: CSARQGGYGYTF.

This clonotype was detected many times. For the CDR3, the DNA is TGTGCCATCGTAAGGGACAGGGGTACTGAAGCTTTCTTT. It yields the protein CAIVRDRGTEAFF. The V and J genes are TRBV10-3 and TRBJ1-1; 10 bases line up with TRBD1. V trimming: 8 bases; J trimming: 5 bases; junction bases outside the gene matches: 5. The V gene's germline CDR1 is ENHRY and CDR2 SYGVKD. The CDR3 length is 13 residues.

This clonotype was seen repeatedly, ten times or more. V gene TRBV3-1 combines with J gene TRBJ2-1; no reliable D call. Trimming shortened V by 0 bases and J by 10 bases, and 7 bases separated the two germline ends. There are 12 residues in the CDR3. Germline V gene lookup returns CDR1 LGHDT and CDR2 YNNKEL (reference sequence). This chain's CDR3 is CASSQDLREQFF. The CDR3 DNA sequence: TGTGCCAGCAGCCAAGATTTACGGGAGCAGTTCTTC.

Note on this clonotype: This may arise from a read error, as a much more abundant clone is one base away. The chain uses TRBV5-1 and TRBJ1-2, with D possibly TRBD1 on 5 matching bases. V was trimmed by 4 bases and J by 5 bases, leaving 15 bases between them. CDR3 length: 14 amino acids. Per germline, CDR1 SGHRS and CDR2 YFSETQ. The CDR3, as DNA: TGCGCCAGCAGCCCATGGGGCAGGAAGTATGGCTACACCTTC. Translating gives CASSPWGRKYGYTF.

This clonotype was found many times. The chain couples TRBV7-9 to TRBJ1-1; 10 positions match TRBD1. The V gene's germline CDR1 is SEHNR and CDR2 FQNEAQ (reference sequence). Losses at the gene ends were 7 bases for V and 7 bases for J; bases not matched to a gene: 9. The CDR3 is 14 amino acids. The CDR3 DNA follows: TGTGCCAGCACCTTCGGGGGGGACAGGGGTGAAGCTTTCTTT. Translated: CASTFGGDRGEAFF.

The V call is TRBV10-3, the J call TRBJ1-1, with D tentatively TRBD1 (6 bases). The CDR3 spans 12 residues. The germline gives CDR1 ENHRY, CDR2 SYGVKD. V was trimmed by 10 bases and J by 5 bases, leaving 14 bases between them. CDR3 amino acids: CATRGGETEAFF. In DNA, the CDR3 is TGTGCCACCAGGGGTGGGGAGACTGAAGCTTTCTTT.

The V and J genes are TRBV19 and TRBJ1-1; D is uncertain. The CDR3 has 14 residues. Trimming pared 8 bases from V and 1 base from J, leaving 14 bases between. The germline V gene has CDR1 LNHDA and CDR2 SQIVND (reference sequence). The CDR3 coding sequence is TGTGCCAGTTCATTCCGGGCCACGAACACTGAAGCTTTCTTT. This codes for CASSFRATNTEAFF.

This clonotype was counted many times. This sequence joins TRBV5-6 and TRBJ2-7; weak D call: TRBD2 (5 bases). This CDR3 region has 15 residues. V gave up 7 bases and J gave up 4 bases, with 21 bases separating them. Germline V CDR1 and CDR2: SGHDT, YYEEEE. The CDR3 spells CASRRRSERPYEQYF. The DNA for the CDR3 is TGTGCCAGCCGGAGGCGATCGGAACGGCCTTACGAGCAGTACTTC.

This clonotype has at least ten counts. The rearrangement joins TRBV5-1 to TRBJ2-1; 8 nucleotides align to TRBD1. The CDR3 has 14 amino acids. Germline values: CDR1 SGHRS, CDR2 YFSETQ. Germline trimming cut 0 bases from V and 8 bases from J; bases unmatched to any gene: 4. CDR3 bases: TGCGCCAGCAGCTTGGGCCAGGGGGCTGATGAGCAGTTCTTC. It translates to CASSLGQGADEQFF.

This clonotype was observed at least ten times. The rearrangement joins TRBV5-1 to TRBJ2-2; D not resolved. V was pared by 4 bases and J by 3 bases, with 10 bases between. The CDR3 is 14 residues long. Germline lookup yields CDR1 SGHRS and CDR2 YFSETQ. CDR3 region: CASSRDSYTGELFF. The CDR3 bases are TGCGCCAGCAGCCGCGACTCGTACACCGGGGAGCTGTTTTTT. The whole variable domain, filled in from reference TRBV5-1 and TRBJ2-2, reads KAGVTQTPRYLIKTRGQQVTLSCSPISGHRSVSWYQQTPGQGLQFLFEYFSETQRNKGNFPGRFSGRQFSNSRSEMNVSTLELGDSALYLCASSRDSYTGELFFGEGSRLTVL.

Many counts were recorded for this clonotype. This chain uses TRBV4-3 with TRBJ2-1; D is undetermined. CDR3 size: 13 residues. Germline CDR1 is LGHNA and CDR2 is YSLEER. V lost 2 bases and J 9 bases, leaving 11 bases between the germline ends. The CDR3 bases are TGCGCCAGCAGCCAATTGCCGACTGGTGAGCAGTTCTTC. It specifies CASSQLPTGEQFF.

In its sample, this clonotype ranks as medium-sized. The chain is built from TRBV6-5 and TRBJ1-2, with TRBD1 identical over 7 bases. Germline V CDR1 and CDR2: MNHEY, SVGAGI. The CDR3 runs to 16 residues. Germline trimming cut 6 bases from V and 0 bases from J; bases unmatched to any gene: 10. The CDR3 DNA follows: TGTGCCAGCAGCCTTGTAACAGGGACAGCTAACTATGGCTACACCTTC. Translated: CASSLVTGTANYGYTF.